These 25 T cell receptor beta chains were all obtained from the same sample, sequenced in a study of blood T cell repertoires in COVID-19. Method: immunoSEQ multiplex PCR; TCRdb's copy keeps in-frame clones and lacks some. Of 60,000 to 70,000 clones detected, 74% appear once; the ten largest clones hold roughly 30%. Sequenced input: peripheral blood. These receptor sequences come from a woman older than 75 with acute or convalescent COVID-19.

V and J are TRBV4-2 and TRBJ2-3; TRBD1 agrees at 7 bases. Per germline, CDR1 LGHNA and CDR2 YNFKEQ. V trimming: 5 bases; J trimming: 4 bases; junction bases outside the gene matches: 6. The CDR3 is 14 residues long. The CDR3: CASSSRQGPDTQYF. CDR3 bases: TGTGCCAGCAGCTCGCGACAGGGCCCAGATACGCAGTATTTT.

Only a few counts were recorded for this clone. The chain has TRBV5-4 and TRBJ1-3; 7 bases map to TRBD1. The trim removed 6 bases at V and 1 base at J, leaving 7 bases unmatched. The CDR3 consists of 15 residues. Germline CDR1 SGHNT, CDR2 YYREEE (reference sequence). CDR3 DNA: TGTGCCAGCACCCAGGACAGGTTATCTGGAAACACCATATATTTT. Translating it yields CASTQDRLSGNTIYF.

The chain couples TRBV19 to TRBJ1-1; 7 bases match TRBD1. The CDR3 runs 14 residues. The V segment lost 5 bases and the J segment 4 bases; nucleotides outside the gene matches: 7. Germline loops: CDR1 LNHDA, CDR2 SQIVND (reference sequence). CDR3 region: CASSPVTGTTEAFF. CDR3 sequence (DNA): TGTGCCAGTAGTCCCGTGACAGGGACCACTGAAGCTTTCTTT. The full variable domain, in which reference TRBV19 and TRBJ1-1 provide the parts outside the CDR3, is DGGITQSPKYLFRKEGQNVTLSCEQNLNHDAMYWYRQDPGQGLRLIYYSQIVNDFQKGDIAEGYSVSREKKESFPLTVTSAQKNPTAFYLCASSPVTGTTEAFFGQGTRLTVV.

The rearrangement uses TRBV27 and TRBJ2-3; no clear D gene. V lost 3 bases, J lost 2 bases, and 6 bases lay in between. The CDR3 has 13 residues. Germline loops: CDR1 MNHEY, CDR2 SMNVEV (reference sequence). CDR3 DNA: TGTGCCAGCAGTTTCTTTAACACAGATACGCAGTATTTT. This translates into CASSFFNTDTQYF.

The V and J genes are TRBV5-6 and TRBJ2-7, with unresolved D. V was shortened by 4 bases and J by 8 bases, with 28 bases between the two germline ends. Germline assignment: CDR1 SGHDT and CDR2 YYEEEE. The CDR3 loop spans 17 amino acids. CDR3 DNA: TGTGCCAGCAGCCAAGGCGGCGGAGCTACCCCCGTACGCAAGCAGTACTTC. This translates into CASSQGGGATPVRKQYF.

This chain connects TRBV4-3 to TRBJ1-1; 7 bases match TRBD1. Germline CDR1 LGHNA, CDR2 YSLEER. Trimming removed 2 bases from V and 6 bases from J; junction bases left unmatched: 9. CDR3 length: 15 amino acids. Written as DNA, the CDR3 is TGCGCCAGCAGCCAACAGGGGGGCGGCTGGGCTGAAGCTTTCTTT. Translating it yields CASSQQGGGWAEAFF.

This clone has just one count. The chain uses TRBV5-1 and TRBJ2-7; TRBD2 matches 8 bases. V lost 6 bases, J lost 6 bases, and 8 bases stayed unmatched. Germline CDR1 SGHRS, CDR2 YFSETQ. The CDR3 is 13 amino acids. The CDR3 DNA reads as TGCGCCAGCATGGAAGCGGGAGAAGGCGAGCAGTACTTC. Amino acids: CASMEAGEGEQYF.

The gene calls are TRBV20-1 and TRBJ2-2; possible D gene TRBD2, 5 bases. The CDR3 spans 14 residues. V was pared by 3 bases and J by 1 base, with 9 bases between. Germline V gives CDR1 DFQATT, CDR2 SNEGSKA (reference sequence). In DNA form, the CDR3 reads TGCAGTGCTAGTCAACGGGGGAACACCGGGGAGCTGTTTTTT. This translates into CSASQRGNTGELFF.

The chain couples TRBV19 to TRBJ2-7; 8 bases line up with TRBD2. The V gene end was trimmed by 8 bases and the J gene end by 4 bases; junction bases not matched to a gene: 13. CDR1 and CDR2 from the germline V gene are LNHDA and SQIVND (reference sequence). The CDR3 runs to 15 residues. CDR3 region: CASGGPGREEYEQYF. CDR3 DNA sequence: TGTGCCAGTGGTGGGCCTGGGCGGGAGGAGTACGAGCAGTACTTC.

V and J are TRBV28 and TRBJ1-6; D unclear. Germline CDR1 reads MDHEN; CDR2 reads SYDVKM. V lost 6 bases, J lost 9 bases, and 15 bases lay in between. The CDR3 covers 14 residues. CDR3 coding DNA: TGTGCCAGCAGCCAGACGAAATGGAGTTCACCCCTCCACTTT. Encoded protein: CASSQTKWSSPLHF.

The V and J genes are TRBV19 and TRBJ1-4, with TRBD1 matching over 9 bases. CDR1 is LNHDA, CDR2 SQIVND, per germline (reference sequence). V dropped 4 bases and J dropped 0; count of bases not matched to a gene: 3. CDR3 length: 16 amino acids. Here the CDR3 reads CASSTRQGATNEKLFF. The DNA for the CDR3 is TGTGCCAGTAGTACCCGACAGGGGGCAACTAATGAAAAACTGTTTTTT.

J is TRBJ2-1 and V is TRBV3-1 (or the pseudogene TRBV3-2), with 13 bases aligning to TRBD2. V shed 2 bases, J shed 7 bases, and the junction held 2 bases outside the gene matches. CDR3 length: 15 amino acids. CDR1 is LGHDT, CDR2 YNNKEL, per germline (reference sequence). CDR3 residues: CASSQLLAGGNEQFF. The CDR3 DNA reads TGTGCCAGCAGCCAACTACTAGCGGGGGGGAATGAGCAGTTCTTC.

This clone was detected once. This sequence joins TRBV28 and TRBJ2-5; D gene unclear. From germline, CDR1 is MDHEN and CDR2 SYDVKM. The CDR3 consists of 12 residues. V lost 7 bases, J lost 7 bases, and 13 bases lay in between. CDR3 sequence reads: CASKTLSGTQYF. The DNA of the CDR3 is TGTGCCAGCAAGACCCTTTCGGGGACCCAGTACTTC.

This chain uses TRBV9 with TRBJ1-6; D might be TRBD1 (5 bases). The CDR3 is 16 residues long. V gave up 2 bases and J gave up 10 bases, with 19 bases separating them. The germline V gene encodes CDR1 SGDLS and CDR2 YYNGEE. The CDR3 DNA reads as TGTGCCAGCAGCGTCCGACCCGGAGACGCAGGGTCACCCCTCCACTTT. Translating it yields CASSVRPGDAGSPLHF.

The J gene is TRBJ2-3, the V gene TRBV10-1, with D possibly TRBD2 on 6 matching bases. CDR1 is WNHNN and CDR2 is SYGVQD in the germline V gene (reference sequence). V lost 2 bases and J lost 6, with 12 bases in between. The CDR3 totals 14 residues. Written as DNA, the CDR3 is TGCGCCAGCAGTGAGAGCGCGGGGTGGGATACGCAGTATTTT. Translated, it gives CASSESAGWDTQYF.

This clone was detected ten times or more. The chain links TRBV11-2 to TRBJ1-3; D is unclear. Germline loops: CDR1 SGHAT, CDR2 FQNNGV. With 3 bases removed from V and 0 bases from J, the gap between germline ends came to 12 bases. The CDR3 consists of 16 residues. Written as DNA, the CDR3 is TGTGCCAGCAGCTTCACAGCTCCAGGCTCTGGAAACACCATATATTTT. This codes for CASSFTAPGSGNTIYF.

This clone has a count of ten or more. V is TRBV7-9 and J is TRBJ2-2; 8 nucleotides match TRBD2. Germline trimming cut 5 bases from V and 6 bases from J; bases unmatched to any gene: 14. The CDR3 runs 17 residues. Per germline, CDR1 SEHNR and CDR2 FQNEAQ (reference sequence). In DNA, the CDR3 is TGTGCCAGCAGCCAAAATACCGGGACTAGGGTTTCCGGGGAGCTGTTTTTT. It translates to CASSQNTGTRVSGELFF.

This chain uses TRBV5-1 with TRBJ1-5; tentative D call: TRBD1 (5 bases). Trimming stripped 5 bases from V and 6 bases from J, with 15 bases between. This CDR3 is 14 amino acids long. Germline loops: CDR1 SGHRS, CDR2 YFSETQ. CDR3 loop: CASSSGQQGQPQHF. CDR3 DNA sequence: TGCGCCAGCAGTTCCGGCCAGCAGGGTCAGCCCCAGCATTTT.

The chain couples TRBV20-1 to TRBJ2-7; D call uncertain. The germline CDR1 and CDR2 sequences are DFQATT and SNEGSKA (reference sequence). Trimming took off 6 bases at V and 1 base at J, with 4 bases between the two ends. The CDR3 has 10 amino acids. CDR3 region: CSALSYEQYF. The CDR3, as DNA: TGCAGTGCCCTATCCTACGAGCAGTACTTC.

This chain joins TRBV7-2 and TRBJ2-3; 8 nucleotides line up with TRBD1. CDR3 length: 17 residues. Germline V gives CDR1 SGHTA, CDR2 FQGNSA. V gave up 0 bases and J gave up 1 base; unmatched junction bases: 6. The CDR3 protein is CASSLASAGGGTDTQYF. For the CDR3, the DNA is TGTGCCAGCAGCTTAGCGTCGGCAGGGGGCGGCACAGATACGCAGTATTTT.

This chain connects TRBV28 to TRBJ2-7; tentatively, D is TRBD2 (6 bases). This CDR3 has 18 residues. CDR1 and CDR2 (germline): MDHEN, SYDVKM. V lost 4 bases to trimming and J lost 0 bases, with 22 bases between them. The CDR3 reads CASSSYTGGILLSYEQYF. CDR3 DNA sequence: TGTGCCAGCAGTTCCTATACCGGGGGAATCCTACTCTCCTACGAGCAGTACTTC.

This clone was seen a few times. V is TRBV25-1 and J is TRBJ1-1, with D unresolved. Trimming pared 5 bases from V and 1 base from J, leaving 11 bases between. Germline CDR1 and CDR2: MGHDK and SYGVNS. CDR3 size: 14 residues. Here the CDR3 DNA reads TGTGCCAGCAGTCCCGGGTTTGGGAACACTGAAGCTTTCTTT. Protein: CASSPGFGNTEAFF.

This clone appeared a single time. The chain's CDR3 is CASSLGYRITEAFF. DNA for the CDR3: TGTGCCAGCAGCTTGGGGTACAGGATAACTGAAGCTTTCTTT. The chain employs TRBV5-6 and TRBJ1-1; TRBD1 might be the D (5 bases). Germline values: CDR1 SGHDT, CDR2 YYEEEE. Trimming took off 0 bases at V and 5 bases at J, with 11 bases between the two ends. The CDR3 contains 14 residues.

The chain is built from TRBV7-8 and TRBJ2-2; the match to TRBD1 covers 8 bases. Germline V CDR1 and CDR2: SGHVS, FQNEAQ. CDR3 size: 19 residues. V gave up 1 base and J gave up 0 bases; unmatched junction bases: 10. For the CDR3, the DNA is TGTGCCAGCAGCTTAGTTAGGTCCAGGGGGCCATCGAACACCGGGGAGCTGTTTTTT. Amino acid sequence: CASSLVRSRGPSNTGELFF. Full variable domain (remainder filled in from reference TRBV7-8 and TRBJ2-2): GAGVSQSPRYKVAKRGQDVALRCDPISGHVSLFWYQQALGQGPEFLTYFQNEAQLDKSGLPSDRFFAERPEGSVSTLKIQRTQQEDSAVYLCASSLVRSRGPSNTGELFFGEGSRLTVL.

This clone was observed once. The rearrangement links TRBV11-3 to TRBJ2-5; 8 nucleotides line up with TRBD2. The germline V gene encodes CDR1 SGHNT and CDR2 YENEEA. CDR3 length equals 15 residues. The trim removed 5 bases at V and 3 bases at J, leaving 8 bases unmatched. Here the CDR3 DNA reads TGTGCCAGCAGCACAGCGGGAGAGGGGGAAGAGACCCAGTACTTC. Its translation: CASSTAGEGEETQYF.